A selection of T cell receptor beta chains follows, all from one sample in a study of human thymus T cells. Here immunoSEQ multiplex PCR was the method, and the copy in TCRdb shows in-frame clones only, minus some. The repertoire holds 78,000 or so clones, with around 96% as singletons. Sequencing used thymus tissue. The receptors here all came from a boy in the first two years of life with a congenital heart defect but otherwise immunologically healthy. Each CDR3 is given without its conserved first and last residue. Each record gives: V gene, clone size, J gene, CDR3 length, CDR3 protein. A clone size is listed for some rows: how often the clone was seen (once, few, many), or a class if it is expanded.

v_gene: TRBV9
abundance: -
j_gene: TRBJ1-1
len: 11
CDR3aa: ASSGTTGTEAF

v_gene: TRBV7-6
abundance: -
j_gene: TRBJ2-7
len: 15
CDR3aa: ASSLGTRHGSSYEQY

v_gene: TRBV6-1
abundance: -
j_gene: TRBJ1-2
len: 14
CDR3aa: ASSEGFVELNYGYT

v_gene: TRBV19
abundance: -
j_gene: TRBJ1-2
len: 13
CDR3aa: ATSIKGAGDYGYT

v_gene: TRBV18
abundance: -
j_gene: TRBJ1-4
len: 16
CDR3aa: ASSLDRDTDFNPEKLF

v_gene: TRBV4-1
abundance: -
j_gene: TRBJ2-7
len: 11
CDR3aa: ASSQDGGGEQY

v_gene: TRBV27
abundance: -
j_gene: TRBJ2-7
len: 14
CDR3aa: ASSFSQDRFSYEQY

v_gene: TRBV7-2
abundance: -
j_gene: TRBJ2-7
len: 11
CDR3aa: ASSQQRAHEQY

v_gene: TRBV6-6
abundance: -
j_gene: TRBJ2-7
len: 14
CDR3aa: ASSYGLPSRGGEQY

v_gene: TRBV5-6
abundance: once
j_gene: TRBJ1-4
len: 13
CDR3aa: ASSLVRRGNEKLF

v_gene: TRBV4-3
abundance: -
j_gene: TRBJ1-2
len: 13
CDR3aa: ASSQAQGQYYGYT

v_gene: TRBV5-1
abundance: -
j_gene: TRBJ2-1
len: 13
CDR3aa: ASSSTGAPYNEQF

v_gene: TRBV13
abundance: -
j_gene: TRBJ1-2
len: 12
CDR3aa: ASSLEWLLHGYT

v_gene: TRBV27
abundance: -
j_gene: TRBJ2-5
len: 13
CDR3aa: ASSLTSGTQETQY

v_gene: TRBV4-3
abundance: -
j_gene: TRBJ2-7
len: 14
CDR3aa: ASSQGTGQGWYEQY

v_gene: TRBV28
abundance: -
j_gene: TRBJ2-1
len: 11
CDR3aa: AIIGESYNEQF

v_gene: TRBV6-4
abundance: -
j_gene: TRBJ2-1
len: 12
CDR3aa: AIGRGPPYNEQF

v_gene: TRBV7-2
abundance: -
j_gene: TRBJ1-2
len: 11
CDR3aa: ASNSLANYGYT

v_gene: TRBV25-1
abundance: -
j_gene: TRBJ2-4
len: 12
CDR3aa: ASSGASSQNIQY

v_gene: TRBV13
abundance: -
j_gene: TRBJ1-1
len: 14
CDR3aa: ASSLLGASMNTEAF

v_gene: TRBV5-6
abundance: -
j_gene: TRBJ2-7
len: 12
CDR3aa: ASSPRTGSYEQY

v_gene: TRBV9
abundance: -
j_gene: TRBJ2-5
len: 12
CDR3aa: ASSVAHSAETQY

v_gene: TRBV5-1
abundance: -
j_gene: TRBJ2-3
len: 17
CDR3aa: ASSNDYCRSGFITDTQY

v_gene: TRBV11-2
abundance: -
j_gene: TRBJ2-3
len: 11
CDR3aa: ASSLVRVNTQY

v_gene: TRBV6-5
abundance: -
j_gene: TRBJ1-2
len: 13
CDR3aa: ASGGTGNDNYGYT

v_gene: TRBV15
abundance: -
j_gene: TRBJ2-4
len: 17
CDR3aa: ATSRDLCEWATAKNIQY

v_gene: TRBV30
abundance: -
j_gene: TRBJ1-5
len: 14
CDR3aa: AWAPQGHPSNQPQH

v_gene: TRBV5-6
abundance: -
j_gene: TRBJ2-2
len: 11
CDR3aa: ASSSGRTGELF

v_gene: TRBV4-3
abundance: -
j_gene: TRBJ1-4
len: 15
CDR3aa: ASSQGGWDRINEKLF

v_gene: TRBV12-5
abundance: -
j_gene: TRBJ1-5
len: 11
CDR3aa: ASGGSGYQPQH

v_gene: TRBV25-1
abundance: -
j_gene: TRBJ2-3
len: 12
CDR3aa: ASSHRTRADTQY

v_gene: TRBV25-1
abundance: -
j_gene: TRBJ2-2
len: 14
CDR3aa: ASSGDGLAGAGELF

v_gene: TRBV7-2
abundance: -
j_gene: TRBJ2-7
len: 14
CDR3aa: ASSLRRGCISYEQY

v_gene: TRBV9
abundance: -
j_gene: TRBJ2-1
len: 15
CDR3aa: ASSEEGGVGSYNEQF

v_gene: TRBV4-1
abundance: -
j_gene: TRBJ2-1
len: 14
CDR3aa: ASSQDDQRGYNEQF

v_gene: TRBV19
abundance: once
j_gene: TRBJ2-4
len: 13
CDR3aa: ASSTRSLAKNIQY

v_gene: TRBV10-3
abundance: -
j_gene: TRBJ2-1
len: 12
CDR3aa: AIRGQGSDNEQF

v_gene: TRBV27
abundance: -
j_gene: TRBJ2-1
len: 19
CDR3aa: ASSRNPGTGGMLAGDNEQF

v_gene: TRBV7-9
abundance: -
j_gene: TRBJ2-5
len: 14
CDR3aa: ASSLYSGPYQETQY

v_gene: TRBV19
abundance: -
j_gene: TRBJ2-1
len: 14
CDR3aa: ASSTRGGFSYNEQF

v_gene: TRBV2
abundance: -
j_gene: TRBJ2-1
len: 13
CDR3aa: ASSPRRESVNEQF

v_gene: TRBV28
abundance: -
j_gene: TRBJ2-3
len: 12
CDR3aa: AANGTSGSDTQY

v_gene: TRBV6-1
abundance: -
j_gene: TRBJ1-3
len: 14
CDR3aa: ASSDRTGISGNTIY

v_gene: TRBV29-1
abundance: -
j_gene: TRBJ1-1
len: 8
CDR3aa: SVDGGRAF

v_gene: TRBV5-1
abundance: -
j_gene: TRBJ1-1
len: 16
CDR3aa: ASSLSLSGQGGTAEAF

v_gene: TRBV27
abundance: -
j_gene: TRBJ1-4
len: 12
CDR3aa: ASRETGIDEKLF

v_gene: TRBV6-5
abundance: -
j_gene: TRBJ1-3
len: 14
CDR3aa: ASSYSVRGLGNTIY

v_gene: TRBV5-6
abundance: -
j_gene: TRBJ2-7
len: 12
CDR3aa: ASSFGPTHSEQY

v_gene: TRBV6-1
abundance: -
j_gene: TRBJ2-2
len: 11
CDR3aa: ASGESDTGELF

v_gene: TRBV4-2
abundance: -
j_gene: TRBJ2-3
len: 9
CDR3aa: ASSSGRSQY

v_gene: TRBV15
abundance: once
j_gene: TRBJ2-1
len: 13
CDR3aa: ATSRLDRGGNEQF

v_gene: TRBV11-2
abundance: -
j_gene: TRBJ1-5
len: 15
CDR3aa: ASSPGQGGWRNQPQH

v_gene: TRBV27
abundance: -
j_gene: TRBJ1-1
len: 11
CDR3aa: ASSLGENTEAF

v_gene: TRBV14
abundance: -
j_gene: TRBJ1-4
len: 14
CDR3aa: ASSPKALDGNEKLF

v_gene: TRBV7-2
abundance: -
j_gene: TRBJ2-3
len: 15
CDR3aa: ASTNMLAGGLKDTQY

v_gene: TRBV5-1
abundance: -
j_gene: TRBJ2-7
len: 11
CDR3aa: ASSLGVNDEQY

v_gene: TRBV2
abundance: -
j_gene: TRBJ1-3
len: 11
CDR3aa: ARRSNSGNTIY

v_gene: TRBV5-6
abundance: -
j_gene: TRBJ2-7
len: 13
CDR3aa: ASSLRDRGPYEQY

v_gene: TRBV29-1
abundance: -
j_gene: TRBJ2-7
len: 11
CDR3aa: SARGDGNYEQY

v_gene: TRBV11-2
abundance: -
j_gene: TRBJ2-7
len: 12
CDR3aa: ASSLGQGAYEQY